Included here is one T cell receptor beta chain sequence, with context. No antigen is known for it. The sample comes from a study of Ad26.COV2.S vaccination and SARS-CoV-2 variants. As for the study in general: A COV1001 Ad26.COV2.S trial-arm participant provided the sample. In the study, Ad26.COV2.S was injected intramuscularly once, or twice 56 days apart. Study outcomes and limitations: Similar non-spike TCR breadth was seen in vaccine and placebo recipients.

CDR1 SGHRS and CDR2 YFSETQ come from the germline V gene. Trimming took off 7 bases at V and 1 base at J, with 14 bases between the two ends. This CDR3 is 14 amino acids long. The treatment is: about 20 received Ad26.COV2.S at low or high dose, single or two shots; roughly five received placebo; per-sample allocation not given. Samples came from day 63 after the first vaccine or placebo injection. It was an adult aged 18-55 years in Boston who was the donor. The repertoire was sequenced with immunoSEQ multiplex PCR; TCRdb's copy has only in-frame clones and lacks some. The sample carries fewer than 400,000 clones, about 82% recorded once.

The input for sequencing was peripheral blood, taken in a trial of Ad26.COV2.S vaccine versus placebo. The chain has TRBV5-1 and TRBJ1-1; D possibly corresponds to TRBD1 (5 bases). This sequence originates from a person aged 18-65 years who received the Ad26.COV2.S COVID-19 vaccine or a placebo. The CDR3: CASHRSRANTEAFF. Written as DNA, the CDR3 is TGCGCCAGCCACAGGAGCAGGGCGAACACTGAAGCTTTCTTT.